The 28 T cell receptor beta chains in this list originate from one sample, sequenced in a study of control samples from healthy donors and cancer patients. Profiled with immunoSEQ multiplex PCR; TCRdb holds only in-frame clones, not every one. This repertoire shows about 29,000 clones, 70% to 90% found once; its top ten account for approximately 3.6%. Sequencing was performed on formalin-fixed, paraffin-embedded tissue. The receptors were sampled from a female donor with melanoma.

The chain couples TRBV7-6 to TRBJ2-1; 9 bases are a match to TRBD2. Unmatched junction bases numbered 12, after V lost 4 bases and J lost 5 bases. This CDR3 is 17 amino acids long. CDR1 and CDR2 (germline): SGHVS, FNYEAQ. CDR3 in amino acids: CASSSFSGSWSDNEQFF. The CDR3 DNA sequence: TGTGCCAGCAGCTCATTTAGCGGGAGCTGGAGTGACAATGAGCAGTTCTTC.

Note on this clone: One end of the junction does not line up with germline, which may come from a read error. The same CDR3 arises from other DNA sequences in this sample as well. The chain carries TRBV10-2 and TRBJ1-4; tentatively, D is TRBD1 (5 bases). Per the germline V gene, CDR1 is WSHSY and CDR2 is SAAADI. The CDR3 consists of 14 residues. CDR3 nucleotides: TGCGCCAGCAGTGAGTCCCATTGGGGGGAAAAACTATTTTTT. Protein: CASSESHWGEKLFF.

The J gene is TRBJ1-1, the V gene TRBV7-9; D gene uncertain. V gave up 1 base and J gave up 5 bases, with 8 bases separating them. The CDR3 extends over 13 amino acids. Germline-derived CDR1 and CDR2 are SEHNR and FQNEAQ (reference sequence). The DNA of the CDR3 is TGTGCCAGCAGCTTAGGTCGGGTAACTGAAGCTTTCTTT. Amino acids: CASSLGRVTEAFF. The full variable domain, rest sourced from reference TRBV7-9 and TRBJ1-1, is DTGVSQNPRHKITKRGQNVTFRCDPISEHNRLYWYRQTLGQGPEFLTYFQNEAQLEKSRLLSDRFSAERPKGSFSTLEIQRTEQGDSAMYLCASSLGRVTEAFFGQGTRLTVV.

The chain links TRBV7-7 to TRBJ1-1; 9 bases line up with TRBD1. Germline trimming cut 4 bases from V and 6 bases from J; bases unmatched to any gene: 12. This CDR3 contains 16 residues. Germline V gene lookup returns CDR1 SSHAT and CDR2 FNYEAQ (reference sequence). CDR3 region: CASSCSVGTGTPEAFF. The CDR3, as DNA: TGTGCCAGCAGCTGCTCAGTGGGGACAGGGACCCCTGAAGCTTTCTTT.

The V and J genes are TRBV5-1 and TRBJ2-5; maybe TRBD2 (5 bases). CDR1 is SGHRS and CDR2 is YFSETQ in the germline V gene. There are 12 residues in the CDR3. V was shortened by 3 bases and J by 5 bases, with 8 bases between the two germline ends. The CDR3 DNA sequence: TGCGCCAGCAGCTCCCTAGCCGAGACCCAGTACTTC. This codes for CASSSLAETQYF.

This clone was seen once. The chain has TRBV10-3 and TRBJ2-5; D not certain. V was cut by 2 bases and J by 3 bases, with 4 bases left in between. The V gene's germline CDR1 is ENHRY and CDR2 SYGVKD. CDR3 length: 12 residues. The CDR3: CAISEVKETQYF. CDR3 coding DNA: TGTGCCATCAGTGAGGTAAAAGAGACCCAGTACTTC.

DNA of the CDR3: TGTGCCACCCGGGACCTCGGGTTTCCTGGCGTAAGCTCCTACGAGCAGTACTTC. It translates to CATRDLGFPGVSSYEQYF. The V gene is TRBV24-1, the J gene TRBJ2-7; D assignment may be TRBD1 or TRBD2 (5 bases each). This CDR3 region has 18 residues. CDR1 is KGHDR, CDR2 SFDVKD, per germline. Trimming removed 9 bases from V and 0 bases from J, with 26 bases in between.

The chain uses TRBV7-3 and TRBJ2-1; 7 bases line up with TRBD2. The junction had 6 bases not matched to a gene; V was cut back by 4 bases and J by 0 bases. Looked up from germline, CDR1 is SGHTA and CDR2 is FQGTGA. The CDR3 has 16 amino acids. The CDR3: CASSSIAGGSYNEQFF. DNA for the CDR3: TGTGCCAGCAGCTCCATAGCGGGCGGCTCCTACAATGAGCAGTTCTTC.

The V call is TRBV16, the J call TRBJ1-4; 9 bases are a match to TRBD1. Germline V gene sequence: CDR1 KGHSY, CDR2 FQNENV. The CDR3 contains 16 residues. Trimming took 5 bases from V and 6 from J; bases not matched to a gene: 10. The CDR3 nucleotides are TGTGCCAGCAGCTCGCACAGGACAGGGGAGGATGAAAAACTGTTTTTT. Encoded protein: CASSSHRTGEDEKLFF.

This clone was recorded once. The chain is built from TRBV3-1 (or the pseudogene TRBV3-2) and TRBJ2-3, with TRBD2 identical over 9 bases. With V trimmed by 4 bases and J by 3 bases, 2 bases remained unmatched. CDR1 and CDR2 from the germline V gene are LGHDT and YNNKEL (reference sequence). The length of the CDR3 is 14 residues. The CDR3 sequence is CASSLTSGTDTQYF. The CDR3 DNA follows: TGTGCCAGCAGCCTGACTAGCGGTACAGATACGCAGTATTTT.

The chain uses TRBV29-1 and TRBJ1-5, with 7 bases aligning to TRBD1. Germline V gene sequence: CDR1 SQVTM, CDR2 ANQGSEA. After removal of 6 bases from V and 3 bases from J, the junction contained 8 bases not matched to a gene. The length of the CDR3 is 14 residues. The chain's CDR3 is CSVRTGGFNQPQHF. In DNA form, the CDR3 reads TGCAGCGTCAGGACAGGTGGCTTCAATCAGCCCCAGCATTTT.

This rearrangement joins TRBV11-2 to TRBJ1-2; a weak D match, TRBD1 (6 bases). V was pared by 5 bases and J by 3 bases, with 16 bases between. The CDR3 extends over 15 amino acids. CDR1 and CDR2 (germline): SGHAT, FQNNGV. The DNA of the CDR3 is TGTGCCAGCAGCGTTGGGTGGGGGCCCTACTATGGCTACACCTTC. Protein sequence: CASSVGWGPYYGYTF.

The chain is built from TRBV6-1 and TRBJ2-7; D unclear. Germline V CDR1 and CDR2: MNHNS, SASEGT. This CDR3 is built from 14 residues. The V gene lost 0 bases and the J gene lost 0 bases, with 6 bases spanning the gap. The CDR3 DNA reads as TGTGCCAGCAGTGAAGCCTGGGGCTCCTACGAGCAGTACTTC. This translates into CASSEAWGSYEQYF.

The chain couples TRBV5-8 to TRBJ1-3; TRBD1 is a possible D gene (5 bases). Trimming took off 0 bases at V and 2 bases at J, with 9 bases between the two ends. The CDR3 consists of 15 residues. The germline V gene has CDR1 SGHTS and CDR2 YDEGEE. The CDR3 sequence: CASSLEGVTGNTIYF. Here the CDR3 DNA reads TGTGCCAGCAGCTTGGAAGGGGTGACTGGAAACACCATATATTTT.

This chain links TRBV4-2 with TRBJ1-4; D is uncertain. CDR1 and CDR2 from the germline V gene are LGHNA and YNFKEQ. The CDR3 has 12 amino acids. V was pared by 3 bases and J by 8 bases, with 7 bases between. CDR3: CASSQLGEKLFF. CDR3 DNA sequence: TGTGCCAGCAGCCAGCTTGGCGAAAAACTGTTTTTT.

The chain employs TRBV7-6 and TRBJ2-5; no clear D gene. Germline-derived CDR1 and CDR2 are SGHVS and FNYEAQ. The germline V and J ends were trimmed by 4 bases and 2 bases, with 11 bases remaining between them. CDR3 size: 14 residues. The CDR3, as DNA: TGTGCCAGCAGCTCACTCACGATACAAGAGACCCAGTACTTC. This codes for CASSSLTIQETQYF.

The rearrangement links TRBV15 to TRBJ1-3; D is uncertain. The ends were cut back, 0 bases at V and 7 bases at J, with 13 bases in the middle. Germline CDR1 and CDR2: LNHNV and YYDKDF (reference sequence). CDR3 length: 15 amino acids. CDR3 residues: CATSREGAVGNTIYF. The CDR3 region has the DNA TGTGCCACCAGCAGAGAAGGAGCCGTCGGGAACACCATATATTTT.

The rearrangement joins TRBV4-1 to TRBJ1-4; D remains unclear. The V end was cut by 2 bases, the J end by 7 bases, with 17 bases between. Germline V gene data show CDR1 as MGHRA and CDR2 as YSYEKL. This CDR3 has 16 residues. The CDR3 DNA reads TGCGCCAGCAGCCAATATGATGGGCGCGGGAGTGAAAAACTGTTTTTT. It specifies CASSQYDGRGSEKLFF.

V usage is TRBV30 and J usage is TRBJ1-1; TRBD1 agrees at 10 bases. Germline V CDR1 and CDR2: GTSNPN, SVGIG (reference sequence). This CDR3 spans 15 amino acids. CDR3 residues: CVGFETGTGATEAFF. The CDR3 nucleotides read TGTGTCGGGTTCGAAACCGGGACAGGGGCCACTGAAGCTTTCTTT.

This clone occurred once. The chain recombines TRBV3-1 (or the pseudogene TRBV3-2) with TRBJ2-6; D perhaps matches TRBD2 (7 bases). The germline CDR1 and CDR2 sequences are LGHDT and YNNKEL (reference sequence). This CDR3 has 14 amino acids. CDR3 DNA sequence: TGTGCAGCCGGGGAGGGGGCTGGGGCCAACGTCCTGACTTTC. Translation: CAAGEGAGANVLTF.

V gene TRBV27 combines with J gene TRBJ1-5; D is possibly TRBD1 (5 bases). CDR1 MNHEY and CDR2 SMNVEV come from the germline V gene (reference sequence). With 5 bases removed from V and 10 bases from J, the gap between germline ends came to 15 bases. This CDR3 spans 13 amino acids. The CDR3: CASSGAGSRPQHF. Here the CDR3 DNA reads TGTGCCAGCAGTGGGGCCGGGAGCCGACCCCAGCATTTT.

This clone was counted between two and nine times. The chain couples TRBV6-5 to TRBJ2-1, with D perhaps matching TRBD2 (6 bases). Germline values: CDR1 MNHEY, CDR2 SVGAGI. This CDR3 has 16 amino acids. With 0 bases removed from V and 0 bases from J, the gap between germline ends came to 9 bases. The chain's CDR3 is CASSYSGGASYNEQFF. The CDR3 region has the DNA TGTGCCAGCAGTTACTCTGGCGGGGCCTCCTACAATGAGCAGTTCTTC.

The V and J genes are TRBV19 and TRBJ1-2, with D possibly matching TRBD1 (5 bases). The CDR3 runs to 15 residues. CDR1 is LNHDA and CDR2 is SQIVND in the germline V gene (reference sequence). V lost 6 bases and J 2 bases, leaving 16 bases between the germline ends. CDR3 loop: CASSPYDSINYGYTF. In DNA form, the CDR3 reads TGTGCCAGTAGCCCCTACGACAGTATAAACTATGGCTACACCTTC.

Only a few counts were recorded for this clone. V is TRBV7-2 and J is TRBJ2-1; TRBD2 might be the D (8 bases). Germline V gene data show CDR1 as SGHTA and CDR2 as FQGNSA. V was shortened by 5 bases and J by 4 bases, with 21 bases between the two germline ends. This CDR3 region has 17 residues. The CDR3 DNA reads as TGTGCCAGCAGCCAGCAGGGGGGCGGGAGGTTTTACAATGAGCAGTTCTTC. Amino acid sequence: CASSQQGGGRFYNEQFF.

The J gene is TRBJ2-1, the V gene TRBV7-8; the D gene is possibly TRBD1 (6 bases). Trimming removed 5 bases at V and 4 bases at J, with 12 bases between. The CDR3 sequence is 14 residues long. CDR1 and CDR2 from the germline V gene are SGHVS and FQNEAQ. CDR3 amino acids: CASSLQQGYNEQFF. The CDR3 DNA is TGTGCCAGCAGCCTTCAACAGGGATACAATGAGCAGTTCTTC.

V is TRBV7-2 and J is TRBJ1-2; D possibly corresponds to TRBD1 (5 bases). Germline V gene lookup returns CDR1 SGHTA and CDR2 FQGNSA. Trimming pared 1 base from V and 8 bases from J, leaving 11 bases between. This CDR3 comprises 13 residues. As DNA, the CDR3 is TGTGCCAGCAGCTTAGGGACACCAGCCGGCTACACCTTC. This sequence encodes CASSLGTPAGYTF.

The chain employs TRBV2 and TRBJ1-2, with 7 bases matching TRBD1. The V and J ends lost 3 bases and 6 bases, in that order; junction bases with no gene match: 4. The CDR3 is 13 amino acids. Germline V gene data show CDR1 as SNHLY and CDR2 as FYNNEI. This chain's CDR3 is CASSESGGNGYTF. Here the CDR3 DNA reads TGTGCCAGCAGTGAGTCAGGGGGAAATGGCTACACCTTC. Full variable domain (outside the CDR3, taken from reference TRBV2 and TRBJ1-2): EPEVTQTPSHQVTQMGQEVILRCVPISNHLYFYWYRQILGQKVEFLVSFYNNEISEKSEIFDDQFSVERPDGSNFTLKIRSTKLEDSAMYFCASSESGGNGYTFGSGTRLTVV.

The rearrangement uses TRBV7-3 and TRBJ2-2; unclear D gene. Germline CDR1 is SGHTA and CDR2 is FQGTGA. The CDR3 is 14 residues long. V lost 5 bases, J lost 0 bases, and 7 bases lay in between. The CDR3 region is CASSHDANTGELFF. DNA of the CDR3: TGTGCCAGCAGCCACGACGCGAACACCGGGGAGCTGTTTTTT.